This T cell receptor beta chain was observed in a study of blood T cell repertoires in COVID-19. On the study more broadly: Acute and convalescent COVID-19 samples came from the United States, Italy and Spain. Sample material is recorded as cDNA or gDNA derived from T cells, B-cell-depleted T cells, or PBMCs.

Authors' processing steps: The authors estimated nucleated cell counts from reference gene primer amplification. TCRdb's copy holds only in-frame clones and misses some; the assay was immunoSEQ multiplex PCR. V, J and clone size are those of that table, while D and trimming were read from the DNA. The data contain 68,000 or so clones, 80% to 90% of them singletons. This CDR3 is built from 13 residues. V lost 6 bases and J 2 bases, leaving 11 bases between the germline ends. The germline CDR1 and CDR2 sequences are MNHEY and SVGAGI. The clonotype originates from a human donor in a cohort sampled during active COVID-19. Sequences were obtained from peripheral blood. This chain joins TRBV6-5 and TRBJ2-7; possibly TRBD1 for D (5 bases). The CDR3 spells CASSRVAAYEQYF. The CDR3 DNA reads as TGTGCCAGCAGCAGGGTCGCCGCCTACGAGCAGTACTTC.